Each of the 11 T cell receptor beta chains below was sequenced from the same sample in a study of CD8+CD57+ T cells in acquired aplastic anemia. For sequencing, patients were chosen who had shown expansion of CD8+CD57+ cells by flow cytometry. According to the study, genomic DNA was the template for TCR beta VDJ and CDR3 profiling. TCRdb itself ran the reads through MiXCR, one entry per CDR3 protein. Among approximately 58,000 distinct CDR3 sequences listed, approximately 52% were seen once. Sequenced material: sorted CD4+, CD8+, or CD8+CD57+ T cells (not recorded which) from PBMCs. The source of these receptors is a human donor with aplastic anemia.

This clonotype was recorded at least ten times. The chain has TRBV7-9 and TRBJ2-3, with D possibly matching TRBD1 (5 bases). The CDR3 sequence is 14 residues long. Trimming took off 4 bases at V and 4 bases at J, with 12 bases between the two ends. Germline assignment: CDR1 SEHNR and CDR2 FQNEAQ (reference sequence). CDR3 sequence reads: CASSSPLGADTQYF. The CDR3 DNA is TGTGCCAGCAGCTCCCCCCTAGGGGCAGATACGCAGTATTTT.

J is TRBJ2-3 and V is TRBV6-1; weak D call: TRBD2 (5 bases). The CDR3 length is 15 residues. CDR1 is MNHNS and CDR2 is SASEGT in the germline V gene. V shed 6 bases and J shed 4 bases, with 17 bases lying between them. The CDR3 region is CASSFRAGVSDTQYF. CDR3 DNA: TGTGCCAGCAGCTTTCGAGCCGGGGTGTCAGATACGCAGTATTTT.

The rearrangement joins TRBV10-3 to TRBJ1-2; 9 bases agree with TRBD1. V lost 10 bases to trimming and J lost 4 bases; unmatched junction nucleotides: 10. The CDR3 length is 14 residues. Germline loops: CDR1 ENHRY, CDR2 SYGVKD. In DNA, the CDR3 is TGTGCCAGCAGACCCGGACAGGGGATCTATGGCTACACCTTC. Translation gives CASRPGQGIYGYTF.

The V and J genes are TRBV12-3 or TRBV12-4 and TRBJ1-5; D unclear. The CDR3 sequence is 14 residues long. Trimming left V 1 base short and J 12 bases short, with 16 bases between. The CDR3 sequence is CASSLGADMSLQHF. In nucleotides, the CDR3 is TGTGCCAGCAGTTTAGGGGCCGACATGTCACTCCAGCATTTT.

This chain's CDR3 is CASSRKSYEQYF. CDR3 sequence (DNA): TGTGCCAGCAGTCGGAAAAGCTACGAGCAGTACTTC. V is TRBV12-3 or TRBV12-4 and J is TRBJ2-7; D remains ambiguous. Trimming shortened V by 5 bases and J by 3 bases, and 8 bases separated the two germline ends. There are 12 residues in the CDR3.

This clonotype was seen repeatedly, ten times or more. The rearrangement joins TRBV11-1 to TRBJ2-1; D may be TRBD1 (6 bases). The CDR3 has 16 amino acids. Trimming stripped 7 bases from V and 0 bases from J, with 16 bases between. Germline CDR1 SGHAT, CDR2 FQDESV (reference sequence). CDR3 nucleotide sequence: TGTGCCAGCACTGTCAGCGCAGGGGCCTCCTACAATGAGCAGTTCTTC. Translating gives CASTVSAGASYNEQFF.

This clonotype was picked up many times. The chain links TRBV6-2 or TRBV6-3 to TRBJ2-5; D is undetermined. V dropped 2 bases and J dropped 4 bases, with 14 bases sitting between them. Germline V gene sequence: CDR1 MNHEY, CDR2 SVGEGT. This CDR3 has 15 residues. CDR3: CASSYPSALGETQYF. The CDR3 DNA follows: TGTGCCAGCAGTTACCCTAGTGCCCTGGGAGAGACCCAGTACTTC.

For the CDR3, the DNA is TGCGCCAGCAGCTTGGAGGGAGGGGGTAATGAAAAACTGTTTTTT. It specifies CASSLEGGGNEKLFF. The chain links TRBV5-1 to TRBJ1-4, with a tentative D call TRBD1 (6 bases). CDR3 size: 15 residues. V dropped 0 bases and J dropped 4 bases, with 10 bases sitting between them. Germline lookup yields CDR1 SGHRS and CDR2 YFSETQ.

This clonotype was counted ten times or more. V and J are TRBV7-8 and TRBJ1-1; TRBD1 aligns across 9 bases. The germline CDR1 and CDR2 sequences are SGHVS and FQNEAQ. This CDR3 is built from 15 residues. The V gene end was trimmed by 5 bases and the J gene end by 1 base; junction bases not matched to a gene: 5. This CDR3 reads CASSPMGQGNTEAFF. CDR3 bases: TGTGCCAGCAGCCCCATGGGACAGGGGAACACTGAAGCTTTCTTT.

This clonotype was found many times. The rearrangement links TRBV6-5 to TRBJ1-1; 10 bases match TRBD1. V gave up 2 bases and J gave up 1 base; unmatched junction bases: 4. Germline lookup yields CDR1 MNHEY and CDR2 SVGAGI. The CDR3 sequence is 16 residues long. This chain's CDR3 is CASSYLDRGRNTEAFF. Here the CDR3 DNA reads TGTGCCAGCAGTTACCTTGACAGGGGGCGGAACACTGAAGCTTTCTTT.

This clonotype has ten or more counts. This rearrangement joins TRBV27 to TRBJ1-1, with TRBD1 identical over 7 bases. The CDR3 extends over 14 amino acids. CDR1 MNHEY and CDR2 SMNVEV come from the germline V gene (reference sequence). The ends lost 4 bases at V and 1 base at J; junction bases unmatched: 3. The CDR3 DNA sequence: TGTGCCAGCAGTTGGGGACAGACGAACACTGAAGCTTTCTTT. Amino acids: CASSWGQTNTEAFF.